The clone carrying this TCR beta chain was observed a few times. It was with 60 Vbeta and 13 Jbeta primers that the PCR ran. Original data processing: Approximately 11 million of 75 million to 85 million unique TCR beta chains were shared, per a later count. Some clones are missing from TCRdb's copy, which holds only in-frame ones; the method was immunoSEQ multiplex PCR. V, J and clone size are taken as reported in that table, and D and trimming were inferred from the DNA itself. The sample shows 95,000 to 130,000 clones, roughly 9.9% of them seen only once. The source of the sample is a study of cytomegalovirus exposure and HLA in healthy donors. Study-level information: Earlier, almost 120 million unique TCR beta sequences were recovered from 200 million or so T cells by an analysis.

CDR1 and CDR2 from the germline V gene are LNHDA and SQIVND (reference sequence). The CDR3 is 14 amino acids. The genes are TRBV19 and TRBJ2-5, with 9 bases identical to TRBD1. The J call may be incorrect, as the DNA end agrees better with TRBJ2-7. The source is a man aged 30-40 years in good health and CMV-seronegative. The sequenced sample consisted of PBMCs. Written as DNA, the CDR3 is TGTGCCAGTAGTCCCTCCGGGACAGGGTACGAGCAGTACTTC. This translates into CASSPSGTGYEQYF.